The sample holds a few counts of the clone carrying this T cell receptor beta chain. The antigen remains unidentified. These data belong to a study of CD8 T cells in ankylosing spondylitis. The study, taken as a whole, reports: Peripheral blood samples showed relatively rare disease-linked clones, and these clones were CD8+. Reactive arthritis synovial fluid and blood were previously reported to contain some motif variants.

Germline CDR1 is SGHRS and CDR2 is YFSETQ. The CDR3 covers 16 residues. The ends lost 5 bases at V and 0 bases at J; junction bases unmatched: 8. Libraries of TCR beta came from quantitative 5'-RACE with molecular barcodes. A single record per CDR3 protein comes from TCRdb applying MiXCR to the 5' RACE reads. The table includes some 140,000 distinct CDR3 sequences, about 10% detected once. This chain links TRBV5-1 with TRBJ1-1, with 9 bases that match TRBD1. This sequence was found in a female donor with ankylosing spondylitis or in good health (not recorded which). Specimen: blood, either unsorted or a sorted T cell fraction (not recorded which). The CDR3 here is CASRTTGGAVNTEAFF. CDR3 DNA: TGCGCCAGCAGGACCACAGGGGGCGCGGTGAACACTGAAGCTTTCTTT.